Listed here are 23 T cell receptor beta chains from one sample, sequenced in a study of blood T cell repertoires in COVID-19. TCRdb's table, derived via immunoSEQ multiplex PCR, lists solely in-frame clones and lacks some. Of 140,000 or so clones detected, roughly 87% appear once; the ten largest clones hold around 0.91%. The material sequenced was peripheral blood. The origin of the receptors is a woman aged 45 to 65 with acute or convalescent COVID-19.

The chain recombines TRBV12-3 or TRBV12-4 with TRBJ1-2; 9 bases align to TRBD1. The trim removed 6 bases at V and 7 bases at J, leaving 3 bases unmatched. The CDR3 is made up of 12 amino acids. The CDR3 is CASRRDRAGYTF. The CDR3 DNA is TGTGCCAGCAGAAGGGACAGGGCTGGCTACACCTTC.

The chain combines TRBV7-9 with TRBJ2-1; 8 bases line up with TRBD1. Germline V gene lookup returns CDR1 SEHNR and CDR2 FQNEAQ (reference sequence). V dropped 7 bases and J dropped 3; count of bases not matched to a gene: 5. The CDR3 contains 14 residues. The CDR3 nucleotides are TGTGCCAGCAACTCAGGGGGCCTCTACAATGAGCAGTTCTTC. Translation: CASNSGGLYNEQFF. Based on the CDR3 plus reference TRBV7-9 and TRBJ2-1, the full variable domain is DTGVSQNPRHKITKRGQNVTFRCDPISEHNRLYWYRQTLGQGPEFLTYFQNEAQLEKSRLLSDRFSAERPKGSFSTLEIQRTEQGDSAMYLCASNSGGLYNEQFFGPGTRLTVL.

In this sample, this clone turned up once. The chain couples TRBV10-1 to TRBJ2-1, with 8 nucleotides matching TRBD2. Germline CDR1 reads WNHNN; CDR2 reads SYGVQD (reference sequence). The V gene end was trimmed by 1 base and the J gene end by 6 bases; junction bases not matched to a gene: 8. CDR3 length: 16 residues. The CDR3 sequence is CASSEWEAGAPNEQFF. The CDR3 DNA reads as TGCGCCAGCAGTGAGTGGGAAGCGGGAGCCCCCAATGAGCAGTTCTTC.

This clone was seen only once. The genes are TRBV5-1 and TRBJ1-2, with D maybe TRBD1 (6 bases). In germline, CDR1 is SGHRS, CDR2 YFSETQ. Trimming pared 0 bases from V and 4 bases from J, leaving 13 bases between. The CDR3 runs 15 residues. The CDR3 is CASSLEGGPSYGYTF. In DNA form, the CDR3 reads TGCGCCAGCAGCTTGGAAGGGGGTCCTAGCTATGGCTACACCTTC.

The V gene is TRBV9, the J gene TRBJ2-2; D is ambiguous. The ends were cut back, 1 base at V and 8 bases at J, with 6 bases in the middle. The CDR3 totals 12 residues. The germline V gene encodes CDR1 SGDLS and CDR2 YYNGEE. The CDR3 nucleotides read TGTGCCAGCAGCGTATCTAGGGGGGAGCTGTTTTTT. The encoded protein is CASSVSRGELFF.

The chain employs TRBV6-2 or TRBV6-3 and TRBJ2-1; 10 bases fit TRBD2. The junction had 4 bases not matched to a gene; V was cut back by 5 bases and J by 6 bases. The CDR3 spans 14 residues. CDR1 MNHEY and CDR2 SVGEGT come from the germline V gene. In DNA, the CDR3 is TGTGCCAGCAGTCCGGGACTAGCGACCAATGAGCAGTTCTTC. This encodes CASSPGLATNEQFF.

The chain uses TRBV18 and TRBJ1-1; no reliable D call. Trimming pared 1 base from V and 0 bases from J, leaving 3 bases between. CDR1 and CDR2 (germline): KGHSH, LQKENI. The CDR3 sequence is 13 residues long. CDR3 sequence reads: CASSPQLNTEAFF. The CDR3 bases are TGTGCCAGCTCACCACAGCTGAACACTGAAGCTTTCTTT. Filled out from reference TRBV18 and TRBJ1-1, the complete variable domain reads NAGVMQNPRHLVRRRGQEARLRCSPMKGHSHVYWYRQLPEEGLKFMVYLQKENIIDESGMPKERFSAEFPKEGPSILRIQQVVRGDSAAYFCASSPQLNTEAFFGQGTRLTVV.

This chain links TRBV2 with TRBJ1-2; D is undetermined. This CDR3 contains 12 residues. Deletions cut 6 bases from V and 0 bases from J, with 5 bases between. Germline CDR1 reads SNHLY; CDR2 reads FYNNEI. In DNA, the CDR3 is TGTGCCAGCAGGGGAGCTAACTATGGCTACACCTTC. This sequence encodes CASRGANYGYTF.

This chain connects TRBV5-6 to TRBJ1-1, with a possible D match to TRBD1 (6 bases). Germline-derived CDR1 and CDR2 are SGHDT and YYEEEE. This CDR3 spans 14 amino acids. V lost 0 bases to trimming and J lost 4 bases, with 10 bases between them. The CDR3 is CASSLAQGGTEAFF. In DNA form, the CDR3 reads TGTGCCAGCAGCTTGGCACAGGGTGGCACTGAAGCTTTCTTT.

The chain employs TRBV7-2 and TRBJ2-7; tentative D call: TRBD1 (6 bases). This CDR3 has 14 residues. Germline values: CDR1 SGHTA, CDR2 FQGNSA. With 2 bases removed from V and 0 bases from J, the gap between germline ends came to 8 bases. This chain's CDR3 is CASSLLGGSYEQYF. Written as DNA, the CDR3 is TGTGCCAGCAGCTTATTAGGGGGCTCCTACGAGCAGTACTTC.

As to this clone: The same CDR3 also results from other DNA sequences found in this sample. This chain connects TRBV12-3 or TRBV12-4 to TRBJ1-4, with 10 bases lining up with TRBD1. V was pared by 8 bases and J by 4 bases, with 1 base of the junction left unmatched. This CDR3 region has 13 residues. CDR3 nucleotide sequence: TGTGCCAGCGGGGACAGGGGTAATGAAAAACTGTTTTTT. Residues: CASGDRGNEKLFF.

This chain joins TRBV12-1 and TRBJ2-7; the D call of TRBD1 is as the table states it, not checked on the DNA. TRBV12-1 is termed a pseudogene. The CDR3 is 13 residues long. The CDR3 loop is CASSRDRDYEQYF. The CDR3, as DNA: TGTGCCAGCAGCCGGGACAGGGACTACGAGCAGTACTTC.

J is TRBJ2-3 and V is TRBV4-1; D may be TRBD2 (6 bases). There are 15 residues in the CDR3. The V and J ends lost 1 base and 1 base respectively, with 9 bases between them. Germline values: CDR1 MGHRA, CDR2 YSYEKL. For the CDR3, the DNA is TGCGCCAGCAGCCAAGTCACGGGGGGCACAGATACGCAGTATTTT. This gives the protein CASSQVTGGTDTQYF.

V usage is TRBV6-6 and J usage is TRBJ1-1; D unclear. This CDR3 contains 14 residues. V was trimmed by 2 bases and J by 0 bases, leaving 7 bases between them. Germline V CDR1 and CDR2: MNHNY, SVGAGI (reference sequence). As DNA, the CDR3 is TGTGCCAGCAGTTACCCCCACATGAACACTGAAGCTTTCTTT. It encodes CASSYPHMNTEAFF.

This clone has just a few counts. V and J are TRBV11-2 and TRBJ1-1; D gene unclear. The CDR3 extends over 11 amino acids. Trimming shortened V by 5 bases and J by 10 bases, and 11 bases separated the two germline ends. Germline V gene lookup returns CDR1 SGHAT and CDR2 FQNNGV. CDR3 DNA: TGTGCCAGCAGCCCACGAGGAGCAGCTTTCTTT. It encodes CASSPRGAAFF.

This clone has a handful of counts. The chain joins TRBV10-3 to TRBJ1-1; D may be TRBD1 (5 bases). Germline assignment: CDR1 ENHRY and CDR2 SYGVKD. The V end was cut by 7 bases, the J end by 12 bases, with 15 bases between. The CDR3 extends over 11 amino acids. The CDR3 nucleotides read TGTGCCATCATGGATGCAGGGTTAACTTTCTTT. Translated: CAIMDAGLTFF.

The CDR3 DNA follows: TGTGCCAGCAGCCACAACAGGGGCCTCCGTTCACCCCTCCACTTT. Translated: CASSHNRGLRSPLHF. The chain combines TRBV3-1 (or the pseudogene TRBV3-2) with TRBJ1-6, with TRBD1 identical over 7 bases. Germline V lookup: CDR1 LGHDT, CDR2 YNNKEL (reference sequence). Trimming took 3 bases from V and 9 from J; bases not matched to a gene: 8. This CDR3 is 15 amino acids long.

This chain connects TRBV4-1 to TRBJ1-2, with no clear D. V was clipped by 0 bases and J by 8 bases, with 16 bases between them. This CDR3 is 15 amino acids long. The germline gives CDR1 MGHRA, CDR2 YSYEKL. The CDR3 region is CASSQDPEALEGYTF. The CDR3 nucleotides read TGCGCCAGCAGCCAAGATCCGGAGGCCCTTGAGGGCTACACCTTC.

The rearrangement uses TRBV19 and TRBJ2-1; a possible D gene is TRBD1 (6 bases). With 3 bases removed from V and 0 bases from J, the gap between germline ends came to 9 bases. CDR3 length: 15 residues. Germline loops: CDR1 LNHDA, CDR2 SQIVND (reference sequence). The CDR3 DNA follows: TGTGCCAGTAGTATGCTAGGGGGCTCCTACAATGAGCAGTTCTTC. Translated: CASSMLGGSYNEQFF.

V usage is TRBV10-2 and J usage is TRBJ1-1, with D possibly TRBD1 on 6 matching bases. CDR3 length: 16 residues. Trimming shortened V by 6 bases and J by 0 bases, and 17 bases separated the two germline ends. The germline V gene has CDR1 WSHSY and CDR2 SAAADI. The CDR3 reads CASSGAKTGVNTEAFF. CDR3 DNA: TGCGCCAGCAGCGGCGCTAAGACAGGTGTGAACACTGAAGCTTTCTTT.

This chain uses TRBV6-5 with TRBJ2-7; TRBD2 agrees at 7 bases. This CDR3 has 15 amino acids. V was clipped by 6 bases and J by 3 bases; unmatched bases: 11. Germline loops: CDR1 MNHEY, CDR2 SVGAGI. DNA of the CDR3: TGTGCCAGCAGCAATGTCCCGGGAGGCCACTACGAGCAGTACTTC. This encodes CASSNVPGGHYEQYF.

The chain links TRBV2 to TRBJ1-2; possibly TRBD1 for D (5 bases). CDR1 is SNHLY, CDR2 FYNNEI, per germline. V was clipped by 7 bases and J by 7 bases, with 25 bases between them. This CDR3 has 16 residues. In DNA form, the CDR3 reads TGTGCCAGCAACTCCCAGGGTGGAGGGTTATCCACTGGCTACACCTTC. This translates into CASNSQGGGLSTGYTF.

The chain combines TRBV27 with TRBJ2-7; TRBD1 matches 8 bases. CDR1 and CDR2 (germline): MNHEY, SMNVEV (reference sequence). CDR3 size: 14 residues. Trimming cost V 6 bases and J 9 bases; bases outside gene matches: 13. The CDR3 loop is CASSPRDRLYWQYF. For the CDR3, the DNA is TGTGCCAGCAGCCCCCGGGACAGGCTGTATTGGCAGTACTTC.